These 18 T cell receptor beta chains originate from one sample sequenced in a study of human T cells and chemical hapten exposure. TCRdb reprocessed the RACE reads via MiXCR and lists one record per CDR3 protein. The sample includes fewer than 80,000 distinct CDR3 sequences, about 9.3% of them seen just once. As to time point: patch test 2, 6 weeks after DPC sensitization. Treatment noted: therapeutic diphenylcyclopropenone sensitization with weekly scalp DPC. Sample: whole blood, taken in connection with sensitization to the hapten diphenylcyclopropenone (DPC). Receptors originate from a woman in her 50s with alopecia areata. Some clones in this sample may be carry-over from other donors' samples.

This clonotype was recorded many times. This chain connects TRBV18 to TRBJ2-3; no clear D. Germline V lookup: CDR1 KGHSH, CDR2 LQKENI. Trimming took 1 base from V and 1 from J, leaving 9 bases between them. The CDR3 has 15 residues. The CDR3 region is CASSPLPPRTDTQYF. Written as DNA, the CDR3 is TGTGCCAGCTCACCACTCCCTCCCCGCACAGATACGCAGTATTTT.

This clonotype was observed a handful of times. The chain uses TRBV12-3 or TRBV12-4 and TRBJ2-1; D gene uncertain. CDR3 length: 13 amino acids. V was pared by 2 bases and J by 9 bases, with 11 bases between. The CDR3 sequence is CASSLTPPIEQFF. CDR3 in DNA: TGTGCCAGCAGTTTAACCCCCCCGATTGAGCAGTTCTTC.

As for this clonotype: This CDR3 is missing its conserved last phenylalanine or tryptophan, likely due to a read error. It is unclear where the CDR3 begins or ends on the DNA, so no DNA is shown, and the CDR3 is as TCRdb lists it. J is TRBJ2-2 and V is TRBV4-2. The CDR3 contains 17 residues when both ends are counted. Germline CDR1 reads LGHNA; CDR2 reads YNFKEQ. The CDR3 reads CASSQDPRTANTGELFL.

This clonotype was counted at least ten times. This chain joins TRBV29-1 and TRBJ1-5; TRBD1 is a possible D gene (5 bases). Trimming stripped 6 bases from V and 5 bases from J, with 11 bases between. Germline CDR1 SQVTM, CDR2 ANQGSEA. This CDR3 contains 12 residues. CDR3 sequence: CSVRDLDQPQHF. The CDR3 bases are TGCAGCGTGCGGGACCTAGATCAGCCCCAGCATTTT.

This clonotype appeared a few times. This sequence joins TRBV3-1 and TRBJ2-3; 8 nucleotides agree with TRBD2. V gave up 0 bases and J gave up 4 bases; unmatched junction bases: 6. CDR1 and CDR2 (germline): LGHDT, YNNKEL (reference sequence). CDR3 length: 16 residues. CDR3 sequence (DNA): TGTGCCAGCAGCCAAGATCCACGACTAGCGTCAGATACGCAGTATTTT. Its translation is CASSQDPRLASDTQYF.

This clonotype was seen repeatedly, ten times or more. The genes are TRBV29-1 and TRBJ1-1, with no clear D. CDR1 is SQVTM and CDR2 is ANQGSEA in the germline V gene. The CDR3 runs to 13 residues. The ends were cut back, 4 bases at V and 0 bases at J, with 9 bases in the middle. The CDR3 DNA reads TGCAGCGTTGTTTTGCTCCTGAACACTGAAGCTTTCTTT. Protein: CSVVLLLNTEAFF. Based on the CDR3 plus reference TRBV29-1 and TRBJ1-1, the full variable domain is SAVISQKPSRDICQRGTSLTIQCQVDSQVTMMFWYRQQPGQSLTLIATANQGSEATYESGFVIDKFPISRPNLTFSTLTVSNMSPEDSSIYLCSVVLLLNTEAFFGQGTRLTVV.

This clonotype was found many times. The J gene is TRBJ2-1, the V gene TRBV5-5, with 10 bases that match TRBD2. Trimming at V came to 4 bases and at J to 0 bases, leaving 4 bases not matched to a gene. Germline-derived CDR1 and CDR2 are SGHKS and YYEKEE (reference sequence). The CDR3 contains 16 residues. The CDR3 nucleotides are TGTGCCAGCAGCCGATCTAGCGGGAGCTCCTACAATGAGCAGTTCTTC. It translates to CASSRSSGSSYNEQFF.

This clonotype has at least ten counts. The chain couples TRBV29-1 to TRBJ2-1, with D perhaps assigned TRBD1 or TRBD2 (6 bases each). The V gene's germline CDR1 is SQVTM and CDR2 ANQGSEA. The CDR3 covers 12 residues. V was trimmed by 7 bases and J by 8 bases, leaving 15 bases between them. CDR3 protein: CSALLGGYEQFF. The DNA for the CDR3 is TGCAGCGCCCTTTTGGGGGGCTATGAGCAGTTCTTC.

This clonotype was counted only a few times. The V and J genes are TRBV30 and TRBJ2-7; 12 positions match TRBD2. CDR1 GTSNPN and CDR2 SVGIG come from the germline V gene (reference sequence). The CDR3 is 14 residues long. V gave up 1 base and J gave up 6 bases; unmatched junction bases: 4. The CDR3 protein is CAWSAGLAGSEQYF. CDR3 coding DNA: TGTGCCTGGAGTGCCGGACTAGCGGGATCCGAGCAGTACTTC.

The sample holds a few counts of this clonotype. V and J are TRBV29-1 and TRBJ2-5, with 8 bases lining up with TRBD2. There are 14 residues in the CDR3. Germline trimming cut 4 bases from V and 5 bases from J; bases unmatched to any gene: 9. Germline V CDR1 and CDR2: SQVTM, ANQGSEA. The CDR3 sequence is CSVGEAGAWETQYF. The CDR3 coding sequence is TGCAGCGTTGGAGAAGCGGGAGCATGGGAGACCCAGTACTTC.

This clonotype was seen repeatedly, ten times or more. This chain links TRBV7-9 with TRBJ1-2, with 9 positions matching TRBD1. Trimming took 5 bases from V and 6 from J; bases not matched to a gene: 10. The CDR3 is made up of 15 amino acids. CDR1 and CDR2 (germline): SEHNR, FQNEAQ (reference sequence). In nucleotides, the CDR3 is TGTGCCAGCAGCCCGAACCTAGGACAGGGGAATGGCTACACCTTC. Translated, it gives CASSPNLGQGNGYTF.

The chain uses TRBV27 and TRBJ2-1; a possible D gene is TRBD2 (5 bases). This CDR3 contains 15 residues. The germline gives CDR1 MNHEY, CDR2 SMNVEV (reference sequence). Between the trimmed V and J ends, which lost 3 bases and 5 bases, there was a span of 14 bases. The CDR3 DNA reads as TGTGCCAGCAGTTTTAAGTGGGAGAGAAACAATGAGCAGTTCTTC. Its translation: CASSFKWERNNEQFF.

CDR3 nucleotide sequence: TGTGCCAGCGGGGGACACACGAACACCGGGGAGCTGTTTTTT. It translates to CASGGHTNTGELFF. This rearrangement joins TRBV21-1 to TRBJ2-2; the table calls TRBD1, which could not be checked here. TRBV21-1 is classified as a pseudogene. The CDR3 has 14 amino acids.

The rearrangement uses TRBV5-6 and TRBJ2-7; D is possibly TRBD1 (5 bases). The V end was cut by 0 bases, the J end by 5 bases, with 12 bases between. The CDR3 is 14 residues long. Germline V lookup: CDR1 SGHDT, CDR2 YYEEEE. This chain's CDR3 is CASSLGGRVNEQYF. In DNA form, the CDR3 reads TGTGCCAGCAGCTTGGGGGGCAGGGTCAACGAGCAGTACTTC.

This clonotype was recorded at least ten times. This rearrangement joins TRBV29-1 to TRBJ2-1; TRBD2 agrees at 7 bases. CDR3 size: 14 residues. Germline V gene lookup returns CDR1 SQVTM and CDR2 ANQGSEA. The V and J ends lost 4 bases and 12 bases, in that order; junction bases with no gene match: 15. The CDR3 DNA follows: TGCAGCGTTGCTCCCGCGGGAGTAGCAGCAGGGCAGTTCTTC. It codes for CSVAPAGVAAGQFF.

The rearrangement uses TRBV29-1 and TRBJ1-5; D call uncertain. CDR3 length: 11 residues. V was pared by 4 bases and J by 3 bases, with 4 bases between. Germline V gene sequence: CDR1 SQVTM, CDR2 ANQGSEA. The CDR3 nucleotides read TGCAGCGTTGGGTCCAATCAGCCCCAGCATTTT. Its translation: CSVGSNQPQHF.

This clonotype was recorded at least ten times. The chain carries TRBV3-1 and TRBJ1-5; the match to TRBD1 covers 7 bases. Looked up from germline, CDR1 is LGHDT and CDR2 is YNNKEL (reference sequence). This CDR3 has 16 residues. V dropped 0 bases and J dropped 4; count of bases not matched to a gene: 6. CDR3 region: CASSQDTTGRNQPQHF. The CDR3 nucleotides are TGTGCCAGCAGCCAAGATACGACAGGGAGGAATCAGCCCCAGCATTTT.

This chain uses TRBV20-1 with TRBJ2-1; TRBD2 matches at 8 bases. This CDR3 is 15 amino acids long. The trim removed 5 bases at V and 2 bases at J, leaving 8 bases unmatched. Germline values: CDR1 DFQATT, CDR2 SNEGSKA (reference sequence). CDR3 bases: TGCAGTGCTCAGATAAGCGGGAGCGCCTACAATGAGCAGTTCTTC. It translates to CSAQISGSAYNEQFF.